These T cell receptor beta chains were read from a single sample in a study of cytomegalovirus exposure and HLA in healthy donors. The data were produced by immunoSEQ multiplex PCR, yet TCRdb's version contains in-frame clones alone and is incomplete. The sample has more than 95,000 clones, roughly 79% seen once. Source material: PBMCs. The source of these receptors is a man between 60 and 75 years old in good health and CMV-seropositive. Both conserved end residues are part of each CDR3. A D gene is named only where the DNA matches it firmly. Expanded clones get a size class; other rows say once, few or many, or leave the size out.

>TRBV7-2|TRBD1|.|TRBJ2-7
TGTGCCAGCAGCGCCGACAGGGACCACGAGCAGTACTTC
CASSADRDHEQYF
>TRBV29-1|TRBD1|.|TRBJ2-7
TGCAGCGGCCCCTCCAGGGGGCAAGTCGACGAGCAGTACTTC
CSGPSRGQVDEQYF
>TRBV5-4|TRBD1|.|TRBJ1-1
TGTGCCAGCAGCCCAGGAGGGACAGGGGGCGTGGGAACGGCTTTCTTT
CASSPGGTGGVGTAFF
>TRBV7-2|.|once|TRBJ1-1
TGTGCCAGCAGCTTAGATCCATCTATGAACACTGAAGCTTTCTTT
CASSLDPSMNTEAFF
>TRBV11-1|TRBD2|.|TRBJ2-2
TGTGCCAGCAGCGCCTCTAGCGGGCGCTCCGGGGAGCTGTTTTTT
CASSASSGRSGELFF
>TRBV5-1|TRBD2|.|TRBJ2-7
TGCGCCAGCAGTCCCGGGGAGGGCGAGAACGAGCAGTACTTC
CASSPGEGENEQYF
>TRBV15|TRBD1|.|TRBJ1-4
TGTGCCACCAGCCGTGCCGGGACAGGGACTAATGAAAAACTGTTTTTT
CATSRAGTGTNEKLFF
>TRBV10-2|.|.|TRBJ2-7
TGCGCCAGCAGTGAGCCCCCGGGACTCAACTACGAGCAGTACTTC
CASSEPPGLNYEQYF
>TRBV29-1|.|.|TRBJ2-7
TGCAGCGTTGAAGTCGGCACGGGGTCCTACGAGCAGTACTTC
CSVEVGTGSYEQYF
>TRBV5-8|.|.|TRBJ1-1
TGTGCCAGCAGCTTTATGTGGAGGGCGTCGAACACTGAAGCTTTCTTT
CASSFMWRASNTEAFF
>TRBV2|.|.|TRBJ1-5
TGTGCCAGCAGAAAGGACAGTGATCAGCCCCAGCATTTT
CASRKDSDQPQHF
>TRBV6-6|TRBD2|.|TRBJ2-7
TGTGCCAGCAGTTGGACTAGTGACGAGCAGTACTTC
CASSWTSDEQYF
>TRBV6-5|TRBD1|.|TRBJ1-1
TGTGCCAGCAGTTATGGACAGGGGAGAACTGAAGCTTTCTTT
CASSYGQGRTEAFF
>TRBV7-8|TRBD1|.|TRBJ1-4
TGTGCCAGCAGCCCTCGACAGGGGGCGAGTGAAAAACTGTTTTTT
CASSPRQGASEKLFF
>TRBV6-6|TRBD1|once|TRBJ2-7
TGTGCCAGCAGTTCCCAGGGGGCTGTCGAGCAGTACTTC
CASSSQGAVEQYF
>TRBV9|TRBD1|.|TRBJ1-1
TGTGCCAGCACCCCCAGGGACAGTCACACTGAAGCTTTCTTT
CASTPRDSHTEAFF
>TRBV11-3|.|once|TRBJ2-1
TGTGCCAGCAGCCGGACAGCTCAATACAATGAGCAGTTCTTC
CASSRTAQYNEQFF
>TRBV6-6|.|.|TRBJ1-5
TGTGCCAGCAGTTACCAACACCTTAGCAATCAGCCCCAGCATTTT
CASSYQHLSNQPQHF
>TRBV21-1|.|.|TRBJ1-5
TGTGCCAGCAGCATTGCCGGGACAGGGAGAGGTAGCAATCAGCCCCAGCATTTT
CASSIAGTGRGSNQPQHF
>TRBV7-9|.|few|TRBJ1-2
TGTGCCAGCAGCCGCCCCCTCGGGGGCTACACCTTC
CASSRPLGGYTF
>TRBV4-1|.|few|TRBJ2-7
TGCGCCAGCAGCCAAGAAGGTGACTACCACGAGCAGTACTTC
CASSQEGDYHEQYF
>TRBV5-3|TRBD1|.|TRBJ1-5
TGTGCCAGCAGCTTAGGACAGGGACGGCCCCAGCATTTT
CASSLGQGRPQHF
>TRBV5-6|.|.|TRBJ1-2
TGTGCCAGCAGCTTGGGTCAGTACTATGGCTACACCTTC
CASSLGQYYGYTF
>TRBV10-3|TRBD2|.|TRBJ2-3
TGTGCCATCAGTGAGTCTCGCGGGGGGCCTTATACGCAGTATTTT
CAISESRGGPYTQYF
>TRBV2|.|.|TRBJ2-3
TGTGCCAGCAGGACCCCCGAGGGGGGGATCACTAGCACAGATACGCAGTATTTT
CASRTPEGGITSTDTQYF
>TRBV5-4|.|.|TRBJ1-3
TGTGCCAGCAGCCCGGGTGGGGCGGCTGGAAACACCATATATTTT
CASSPGGAAGNTIYF
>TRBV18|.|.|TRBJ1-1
TGTGCCAGCTCACCTCAATCGACTCGGACTGAAGCTTTCTTT
CASSPQSTRTEAFF
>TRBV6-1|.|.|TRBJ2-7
TGTGCCAGCAGTGAAGGACTCCGCTACGAGCAGTACTTC
CASSEGLRYEQYF
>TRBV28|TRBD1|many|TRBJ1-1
TGTGCCGACAGGGCTCTGGGCACTGAAGCTTTCTTT
CADRALGTEAFF
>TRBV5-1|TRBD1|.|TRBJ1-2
TGCGCCAGCAGCTTGGCCGGGACAGGGGGCGGCTACACCTTC
CASSLAGTGGGYTF
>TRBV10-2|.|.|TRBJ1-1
TGCGCCAGCAGCCTTCAGAGGGTCAGCGAAGCTTTCTTT
CASSLQRVSEAFF
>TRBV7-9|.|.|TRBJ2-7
TGTGCCAGCAGCTTAGAGGACTACTACGAGCAGTACTTC
CASSLEDYYEQYF
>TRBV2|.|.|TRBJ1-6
TGTGCCAGCAGCCGAGATTGGGGGGTACCCCTCCACTTT
CASSRDWGVPLHF
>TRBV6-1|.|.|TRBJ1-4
TGTGCCAGCAGTGGAAACGGTGCAACTAATGAAAAACTGTTTTTT
CASSGNGATNEKLFF
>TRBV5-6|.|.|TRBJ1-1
TGTGCCAGCAGCATCGAGGTTAGGGCGGGCGGCACTGAAGCTTTCTTT
CASSIEVRAGGTEAFF
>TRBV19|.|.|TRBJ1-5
TGTGCCGGTATTGGGGGCGGACAAAGTTTAGGTAGCAATCAGCCCCAGCATTTT
CAGIGGGQSLGSNQPQHF
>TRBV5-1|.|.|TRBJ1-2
TGCGCCAGCAGCCCGGGAACCTCAGGCTTCGGTAGCTACACCTTC
CASSPGTSGFGSYTF
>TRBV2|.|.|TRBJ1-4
TGTGCCAGCAGTGAATTACAGGGTGGTGAAAAACTGTTTTTT
CASSELQGGEKLFF
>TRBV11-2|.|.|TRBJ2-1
TGTGCCAGCAGCACCCCTGAGGCAGTTAACAATGAGCAGTTCTTC
CASSTPEAVNNEQFF
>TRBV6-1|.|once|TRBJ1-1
TGTGCCAGCAGTGTCGGGACTATGAACACTGAAGCTTTCTTT
CASSVGTMNTEAFF
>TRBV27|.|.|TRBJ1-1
TGTGCCAGCAGTTTATCAGAGGGAGTAAACACTGAAGCTTTCTTT
CASSLSEGVNTEAFF
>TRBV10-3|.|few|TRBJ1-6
TGTGCCATCACCGGAGGGGGGGGCGAGGGGTCACCCCTCCACTTT
CAITGGGGEGSPLHF
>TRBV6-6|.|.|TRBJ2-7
TGTGCCAGTCAGGGGACGTACGAGCAGTACTTC
CASQGTYEQYF
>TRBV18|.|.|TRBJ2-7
TGTGCCAGCTCACCACTTCCAGGGGGGTCCTACGAGCAGTACTTC
CASSPLPGGSYEQYF
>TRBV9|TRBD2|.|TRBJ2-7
TGTGCCAGCAGCGTCGGGGGGGAGGACTATGAGCAGTACTTC
CASSVGGEDYEQYF
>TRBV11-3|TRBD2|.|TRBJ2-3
TGTGCCAGCAGCCTAGCGGGGGGGCTGGCAGATACGCAGTATTTT
CASSLAGGLADTQYF
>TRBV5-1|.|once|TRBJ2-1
TGCGCCAGCAGCTTGGTAGGGGGCAATGAGCAGTTCTTC
CASSLVGGNEQFF
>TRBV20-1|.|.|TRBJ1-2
TGCAGTGTCCGGAGGGGAGGGGGCTACACCTTC
CSVRRGGGYTF
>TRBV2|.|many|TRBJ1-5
TGTGCCAGCGGGGTAGTCGGGGGCAATCAGCCCCAGCATTTT
CASGVVGGNQPQHF
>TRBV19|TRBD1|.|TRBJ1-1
TGTGCCAGTAGTATCTTCGGGACAGGGGGCGGGAACACTGAAGCTTTCTTT
CASSIFGTGGGNTEAFF
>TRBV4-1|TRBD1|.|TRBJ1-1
TGCGCCAGCAGCCTCCCCGTAGGACAGGGGGCGACTGAAGCTTTCTTT
CASSLPVGQGATEAFF
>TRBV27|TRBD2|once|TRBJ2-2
TGTGCCAGCAGTTTAATTGGACTAGGCACCGGGGAGCTGTTTTTT
CASSLIGLGTGELFF
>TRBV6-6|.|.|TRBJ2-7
TGTGCCAGCAGGGAGGACCCATACGAGCAGTACTTC
CASREDPYEQYF